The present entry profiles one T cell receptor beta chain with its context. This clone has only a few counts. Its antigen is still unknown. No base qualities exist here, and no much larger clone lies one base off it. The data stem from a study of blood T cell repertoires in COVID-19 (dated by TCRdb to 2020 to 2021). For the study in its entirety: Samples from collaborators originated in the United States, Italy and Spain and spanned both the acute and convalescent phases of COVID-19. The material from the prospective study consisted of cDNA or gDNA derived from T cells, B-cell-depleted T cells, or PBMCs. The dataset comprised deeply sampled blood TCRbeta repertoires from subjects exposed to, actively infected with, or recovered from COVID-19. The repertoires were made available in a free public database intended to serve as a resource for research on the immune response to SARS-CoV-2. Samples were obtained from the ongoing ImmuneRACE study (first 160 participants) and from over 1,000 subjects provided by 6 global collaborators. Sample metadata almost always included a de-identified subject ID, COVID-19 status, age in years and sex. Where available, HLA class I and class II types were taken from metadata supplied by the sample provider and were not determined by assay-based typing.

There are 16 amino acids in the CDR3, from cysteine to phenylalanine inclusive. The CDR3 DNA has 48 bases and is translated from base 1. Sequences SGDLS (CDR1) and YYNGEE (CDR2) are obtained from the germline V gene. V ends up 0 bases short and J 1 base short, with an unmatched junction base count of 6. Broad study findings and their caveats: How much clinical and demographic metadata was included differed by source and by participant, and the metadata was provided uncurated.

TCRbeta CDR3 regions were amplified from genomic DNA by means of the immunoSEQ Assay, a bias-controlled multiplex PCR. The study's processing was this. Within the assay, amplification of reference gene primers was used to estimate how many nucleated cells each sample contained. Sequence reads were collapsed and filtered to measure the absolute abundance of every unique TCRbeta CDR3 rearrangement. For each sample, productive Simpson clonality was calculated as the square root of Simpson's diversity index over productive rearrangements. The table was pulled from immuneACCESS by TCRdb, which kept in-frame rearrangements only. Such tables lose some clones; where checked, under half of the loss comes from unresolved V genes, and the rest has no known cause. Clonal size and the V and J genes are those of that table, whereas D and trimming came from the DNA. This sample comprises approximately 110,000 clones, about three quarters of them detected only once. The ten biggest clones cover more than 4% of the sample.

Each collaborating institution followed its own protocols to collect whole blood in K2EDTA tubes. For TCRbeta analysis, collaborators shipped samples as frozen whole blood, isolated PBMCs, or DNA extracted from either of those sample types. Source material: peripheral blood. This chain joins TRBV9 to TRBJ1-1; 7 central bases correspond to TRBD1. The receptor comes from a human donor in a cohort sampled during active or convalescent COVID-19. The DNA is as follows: TGTGCCAGCAGCGTAGGAGCCAACAGGGGGAACACTGAAGCTTTCTTT. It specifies CASSVGANRGNTEAFF.